A selection of T cell receptor beta chains follows, all from one sample in a study of blood T cells in healthy people across ages. MiXCR was run by TCRdb on the 5' RACE reads, yielding one entry per CDR3 protein. The sample has 850,000 to 1,100,000 distinct CDR3 sequences; around two fifths are singletons. The specimen sequenced was blood. Receptors originate from a man between 18 and 35 years old in good health. Each CDR3 is given with its conserved first and last residue. A D gene is named only where the DNA matches it firmly. Not every row has a clone size; where given, it reads once, few, many or a size class.

D gene: -; V gene: TRBV6-1; clone size: -; CDR3 length: 15; J gene: TRBJ2-2; CDR3 protein: CASILTETNTGELFF; CDR3 DNA: TGTGCCAGCATTCTAACAGAGACAAACACCGGGGAGCTGTTTTTT
D gene: TRBD2; V gene: TRBV6-6; clone size: few; CDR3 length: 16; J gene: TRBJ2-3; CDR3 protein: CASSPRLAGQRDTQYF; CDR3 DNA: TGTGCCAGCAGTCCACGACTAGCGGGGCAGAGAGATACGCAGTATTTT
D gene: -; V gene: TRBV27; clone size: few; CDR3 length: 15; J gene: TRBJ1-5; CDR3 protein: CASSLNIYSNQPQHF; CDR3 DNA: TGTGCCAGCAGTTTAAACATTTATAGCAATCAGCCCCAGCATTTT
D gene: TRBD2; V gene: TRBV2; clone size: -; CDR3 length: 19; J gene: TRBJ2-3; CDR3 protein: CASSPGVLAGPRGTDTQYF; CDR3 DNA: TGTGCCAGCTCCCCGGGGGTACTAGCGGGACCACGGGGCACAGATACGCAGTATTTT
D gene: TRBD1; V gene: TRBV28; clone size: few; CDR3 length: 16; J gene: TRBJ2-1; CDR3 protein: CASSLIGTGVGNEQFF; CDR3 DNA: TGTGCCAGCAGTTTGATCGGGACAGGGGTAGGCAATGAGCAGTTCTTC
D gene: -; V gene: TRBV7-9; clone size: few; CDR3 length: 14; J gene: TRBJ2-1; CDR3 protein: CASSHRDSYNEQFF; CDR3 DNA: TGTGCCAGCAGCCACCGGGACTCCTACAATGAGCAGTTCTTC
D gene: -; V gene: TRBV20-1; clone size: -; CDR3 length: 14; J gene: TRBJ2-7; CDR3 protein: CSAQGPGTYNEQYF; CDR3 DNA: TGCAGTGCTCAAGGACCAGGGACCTACAATGAGCAGTACTTC
D gene: -; V gene: TRBV6-5; clone size: few; CDR3 length: 15; J gene: TRBJ1-2; CDR3 protein: CASSYNIRPNYGYTF; CDR3 DNA: TGTGCCAGCAGTTACAATATCAGGCCTAACTATGGCTACACCTTC
D gene: TRBD1; V gene: TRBV29-1; clone size: many; CDR3 length: 13; J gene: TRBJ1-2; CDR3 protein: CSAGDSPNYGYTF; CDR3 DNA: TGCAGCGCCGGGGACAGCCCAAACTATGGCTACACCTTC
D gene: -; V gene: TRBV27; clone size: few; CDR3 length: 11; J gene: TRBJ1-2; CDR3 protein: CASGPAAGYTF; CDR3 DNA: TGTGCCAGCGGACCAGCGGCGGGCTACACCTTC
D gene: TRBD1; V gene: TRBV6-2/TRBV6-3; clone size: -; CDR3 length: 15; J gene: TRBJ2-1; CDR3 protein: CASSYSPSTGNEQFF; CDR3 DNA: TGTGCCAGCAGTTACTCCCCCTCGACAGGGAATGAGCAGTTCTTC
D gene: -; V gene: TRBV7-9; clone size: -; CDR3 length: 15; J gene: TRBJ1-1; CDR3 protein: CASSPPPGKNTEAFF; CDR3 DNA: TGTGCCAGCAGCCCCCCGCCGGGGAAGAACACTGAAGCTTTCTTT
D gene: -; V gene: TRBV15; clone size: -; CDR3 length: 12; J gene: TRBJ2-1; CDR3 protein: CATSLMASEQFF; CDR3 DNA: TGTGCCACCAGCCTGATGGCAAGTGAGCAGTTCTTC
D gene: TRBD1; V gene: TRBV12-3/TRBV12-4; clone size: -; CDR3 length: 16; J gene: TRBJ2-3; CDR3 protein: CANSPGQGTSTDTQYF; CDR3 DNA: TGTGCCAACAGTCCGGGACAGGGCACTAGCACAGATACGCAGTATTTT
D gene: TRBD1; V gene: TRBV4-1; clone size: -; CDR3 length: 15; J gene: TRBJ1-2; CDR3 protein: CASSKGQGLLNGYTF; CDR3 DNA: TGCGCCAGCAGCAAAGGACAGGGGCTCTTGAATGGCTACACCTTC
D gene: -; V gene: TRBV10-3; clone size: once; CDR3 length: 15; J gene: TRBJ2-3; CDR3 protein: CAISETVISTDTQYF; CDR3 DNA: TGTGCCATCAGTGAGACGGTGATAAGCACAGATACGCAGTATTTT
D gene: -; V gene: TRBV20-1; clone size: -; CDR3 length: 16; J gene: TRBJ1-6; CDR3 protein: CSASSAGSSYNSPLHF; CDR3 DNA: TGCAGTGCTAGCTCGGCTGGGAGCTCCTATAATTCACCCCTCCACTTT
D gene: TRBD1; V gene: TRBV3-1; clone size: -; CDR3 length: 16; J gene: TRBJ2-5; CDR3 protein: CASSQSGTGAQETQYF; CDR3 DNA: TGTGCCAGCAGTCAATCCGGGACAGGGGCACAAGAGACCCAGTACTTC
D gene: -; V gene: TRBV6-2/TRBV6-3; clone size: -; CDR3 length: 16; J gene: TRBJ2-1; CDR3 protein: CASTKGQRGSYNEQFF; CDR3 DNA: TGTGCCAGCACCAAGGGACAGCGGGGCTCCTACAATGAGCAGTTCTTC
D gene: -; V gene: TRBV6-1; clone size: -; CDR3 length: 15; J gene: TRBJ1-2; CDR3 protein: CASSEIRTVGYGYTF; CDR3 DNA: TGTGCCAGCAGTGAAATACGGACAGTCGGCTATGGCTACACCTTC
D gene: -; V gene: TRBV29-1; clone size: many; CDR3 length: 10; J gene: TRBJ2-1; CDR3 protein: CSVGSNEQFF; CDR3 DNA: TGCAGCGTGGGCTCCAATGAGCAGTTCTTC
D gene: TRBD2; V gene: TRBV20-1; clone size: -; CDR3 length: 15; J gene: TRBJ2-1; CDR3 protein: CSARPGLAGENEQFF; CDR3 DNA: TGCAGTGCCCGCCCGGGACTAGCGGGGGAAAATGAGCAGTTCTTC
D gene: -; V gene: TRBV7-7; clone size: -; CDR3 length: 17; J gene: TRBJ2-5; CDR3 protein: CASSPRPGIPAGETQYF; CDR3 DNA: TGTGCCAGCAGCCCCCGCCCCGGGATACCTGCCGGGGAGACCCAGTACTTC
D gene: -; V gene: TRBV6-4; clone size: -; CDR3 length: 10; J gene: TRBJ2-1; CDR3 protein: CASTDLEQFF; CDR3 DNA: TGTGCCAGCACTGATTTGGAGCAGTTCTTC
D gene: TRBD1; V gene: TRBV20-1; clone size: -; CDR3 length: 14; J gene: TRBJ1-4; CDR3 protein: CSATGQGLSEKLFF; CDR3 DNA: TGCAGTGCTACTGGACAGGGTTTAAGTGAAAAACTGTTTTTT
D gene: TRBD2; V gene: TRBV20-1; clone size: -; CDR3 length: 14; J gene: TRBJ2-3; CDR3 protein: CSANRLAGTETQYF; CDR3 DNA: TGCAGTGCTAATAGACTAGCGGGGACAGAGACGCAGTATTTT
D gene: -; V gene: TRBV20-1; clone size: few; CDR3 length: 13; J gene: TRBJ1-6; CDR3 protein: CSASWQGTSPLHF; CDR3 DNA: TGCAGTGCTAGCTGGCAGGGGACTTCACCCCTCCACTTT
D gene: TRBD1; V gene: TRBV11-2; clone size: -; CDR3 length: 15; J gene: TRBJ2-2; CDR3 protein: CASSLSGGSTGGLFF; CDR3 DNA: TGTGCCAGCAGCTTATCAGGGGGCAGCACCGGGGGGCTGTTTTTT
D gene: -; V gene: TRBV28; clone size: -; CDR3 length: 12; J gene: TRBJ1-1; CDR3 protein: CASSPTNFEAFF; CDR3 DNA: TGTGCCAGCAGTCCCACCAACTTCGAAGCTTTCTTT
D gene: -; V gene: TRBV11-2; clone size: -; CDR3 length: 15; J gene: TRBJ2-1; CDR3 protein: CASSPLPGVYNEQFF; CDR3 DNA: TGTGCCAGCAGCCCGTTGCCGGGCGTCTACAATGAGCAGTTCTTC
D gene: -; V gene: TRBV30; clone size: -; CDR3 length: 12; J gene: TRBJ1-2; CDR3 protein: CAWSGIGYGYTF; CDR3 DNA: TGTGCCTGGAGTGGGATTGGGTATGGCTACACCTTC
D gene: -; V gene: TRBV6-5; clone size: -; CDR3 length: 13; J gene: TRBJ2-7; CDR3 protein: CATRAAGYNEQYF; CDR3 DNA: TGTGCCACACGCGCGGCGGGGTACAATGAGCAGTACTTC
D gene: -; V gene: TRBV3-1; clone size: -; CDR3 length: 16; J gene: TRBJ2-4; CDR3 protein: CASSQAGPVAKNIQYF; CDR3 DNA: TGTGCCAGCAGCCAAGCAGGGCCCGTAGCCAAAAACATTCAGTACTTC
D gene: -; V gene: TRBV6-1; clone size: few; CDR3 length: 13; J gene: TRBJ1-2; CDR3 protein: CASSEAGPYGYTF; CDR3 DNA: TGTGCCAGCAGTGAAGCAGGTCCCTATGGCTACACCTTC
D gene: -; V gene: TRBV18; clone size: -; CDR3 length: 15; J gene: TRBJ2-4; CDR3 protein: CASSPLDYPSNIQYF; CDR3 DNA: TGTGCCAGCTCACCTCTCGACTACCCTTCAAACATTCAGTACTTC
D gene: TRBD1; V gene: TRBV5-6; clone size: -; CDR3 length: 16; J gene: TRBJ2-1; CDR3 protein: CASSGTGGWMVNEQFF; CDR3 DNA: TGTGCCAGCAGCGGAACAGGGGGCTGGATGGTCAATGAGCAGTTCTTC
D gene: -; V gene: TRBV20-1; clone size: few; CDR3 length: 12; J gene: TRBJ2-7; CDR3 protein: CSARKQDHEQYF; CDR3 DNA: TGCAGTGCACGGAAACAGGATCACGAGCAGTACTTC
D gene: -; V gene: TRBV5-1; clone size: -; CDR3 length: 14; J gene: TRBJ2-1; CDR3 protein: CASTMKAQYNEQFF; CDR3 DNA: TGCGCTAGCACAATGAAGGCTCAGTACAATGAGCAGTTCTTC
D gene: -; V gene: TRBV7-6; clone size: -; CDR3 length: 16; J gene: TRBJ1-1; CDR3 protein: CASSLHGNEVLKEAFF; CDR3 DNA: TGTGCCAGCAGCCTCCACGGGAACGAGGTTCTTAAGGAAGCTTTCTTT
D gene: -; V gene: TRBV20-1; clone size: -; CDR3 length: 15; J gene: TRBJ1-1; CDR3 protein: CSATPPIRLNAEAFF; CDR3 DNA: TGCAGTGCTACCCCCCCCATCAGGTTGAACGCTGAAGCTTTCTTT
D gene: TRBD2; V gene: TRBV3-1; clone size: few; CDR3 length: 20; J gene: TRBJ2-1; CDR3 protein: CASSQDLASGGRSSYNEQFF; CDR3 DNA: TGTGCCAGCAGCCAAGATCTGGCTAGCGGGGGCCGTAGCTCCTACAATGAGCAGTTCTTC
D gene: -; V gene: TRBV19; clone size: -; CDR3 length: 14; J gene: TRBJ1-2; CDR3 protein: CASSTTRGSVGYTF; CDR3 DNA: TGTGCCAGTAGTACCACGAGGGGTTCGGTTGGCTACACCTTC
D gene: -; V gene: TRBV5-1; clone size: -; CDR3 length: 16; J gene: TRBJ2-3; CDR3 protein: CASSSTGNLGTDTQYF; CDR3 DNA: TGCGCCAGCAGTTCTACAGGGAACCTGGGTACAGATACGCAGTATTTT
D gene: TRBD1; V gene: TRBV5-5; clone size: few; CDR3 length: 15; J gene: TRBJ2-2; CDR3 protein: CASTPKGGASGELFF; CDR3 DNA: TGTGCCAGCACCCCAAAAGGGGGCGCGTCCGGGGAGCTGTTTTTT
D gene: -; V gene: TRBV3-1; clone size: -; CDR3 length: 11; J gene: TRBJ2-5; CDR3 protein: CAISLEETQYF; CDR3 DNA: TGTGCCATCAGCCTGGAAGAGACCCAGTACTTC
D gene: -; V gene: TRBV6-2/TRBV6-3; clone size: once; CDR3 length: 16; J gene: TRBJ1-2; CDR3 protein: CACSFDRDKGNYGYTF; CDR3 DNA: TGTGCCTGCAGTTTCGATCGGGACAAAGGAAACTATGGCTACACCTTC
D gene: -; V gene: TRBV6-1; clone size: -; CDR3 length: 12; J gene: TRBJ2-5; CDR3 protein: CAGSEIRETQYF; CDR3 DNA: TGTGCCGGCAGTGAAATCAGAGAGACCCAGTACTTC
D gene: -; V gene: TRBV5-1; clone size: -; CDR3 length: 12; J gene: TRBJ1-1; CDR3 protein: CASSAGRVGAFF; CDR3 DNA: TGCGCCAGCTCCGCCGGCAGGGTAGGAGCTTTCTTT